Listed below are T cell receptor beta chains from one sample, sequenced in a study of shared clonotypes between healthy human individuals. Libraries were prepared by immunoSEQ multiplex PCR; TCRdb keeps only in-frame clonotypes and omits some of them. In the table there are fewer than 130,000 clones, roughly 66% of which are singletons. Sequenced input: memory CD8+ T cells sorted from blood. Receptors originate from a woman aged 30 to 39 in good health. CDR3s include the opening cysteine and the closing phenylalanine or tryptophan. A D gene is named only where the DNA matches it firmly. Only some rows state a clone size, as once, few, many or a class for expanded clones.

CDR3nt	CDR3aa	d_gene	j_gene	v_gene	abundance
TGTGCCATCGGGGGTGGCGGAGAGGTCGATGAGCAGTTCTTC	CAIGGGGEVDEQFF	NA	TRBJ2-1	TRBV28	NA
TGTGCCAGCAGTTTTGGGGGGATCTCCTACGAGCAGTACTTC	CASSFGGISYEQYF	NA	TRBJ2-7	TRBV27	NA
TGTGCCAGCAGCTTAGGGGGACAGTCCAAAGAGACCCAGTACTTC	CASSLGGQSKETQYF	TRBD1	TRBJ2-5	TRBV7-2	NA
TGTGCCAGCACCGCCCGGGGTACCTATAGCAATCAGCCCCAGCATTTT	CASTARGTYSNQPQHF	NA	TRBJ1-5	TRBV28	NA
TGTGCCTGGACTAACAGGGGGCTTAACAAAAACATTCAGTACTTC	CAWTNRGLNKNIQYF	TRBD1	TRBJ2-4	TRBV30	NA
TGTGCCAGTAGTATCCGGGGGGACATTCAGTACTTC	CASSIRGDIQYF	TRBD2	TRBJ2-4	TRBV19	NA
TGCAGCGTGACTAGCGGGAGAAACGAGCAGTACTTC	CSVTSGRNEQYF	TRBD2	TRBJ2-7	TRBV29-1	NA
TGTGCCAGTAGTATAGGGGGAATGATGAACACTGAAGCTTTCTTT	CASSIGGMMNTEAFF	NA	TRBJ1-1	TRBV19	few
TGTGCCAGCAGTGACGAACTCACAGATACGCAGTATTTT	CASSDELTDTQYF	NA	TRBJ2-3	TRBV2	NA
TGTGCCAGCAGTTACGGACTAGCGGGAGAAACCGGGGAGCTGTTTTTT	CASSYGLAGETGELFF	TRBD2	TRBJ2-2	TRBV6-5	NA
TGTGCCAGCAGTTTATTGCCAGGCCTGAGTGGGCAGCCCCAGCATTTT	CASSLLPGLSGQPQHF	NA	TRBJ1-5	TRBV28	NA
TGTGCCAGCTCAGCCGAGGGGGCAGACTCTGCTTACGAGCAGTACTTC	CASSAEGADSAYEQYF	TRBD1	TRBJ2-7	TRBV25-1	NA
TGTGCCATCAGTGAGTCGACCGCTAGCGGGGATAACAATGAGCAGTTCTTC	CAISESTASGDNNEQFF	TRBD2	TRBJ2-1	TRBV10-3	many
TGCGCCAGCAGCTACGGACTAGCAGATTCAGATACGCAGTATTTT	CASSYGLADSDTQYF	TRBD2	TRBJ2-3	TRBV5-1	once
TGTGCCAGTAGTAGTTCGCCGGGGACTGAAGCTTTCTTT	CASSSSPGTEAFF	NA	TRBJ1-1	TRBV19	NA
TGTGCCAGCAGTGAGGGAGGGGGCGAAGGGTATCAGCCCCAGCATTTT	CASSEGGGEGYQPQHF	TRBD1	TRBJ1-5	TRBV6-1	NA
TGTGCCAGTAGTTGGATGGACGTCGGTGGCTACACCTTC	CASSWMDVGGYTF	NA	TRBJ1-2	TRBV19	NA
TGTGCCAGCAGTTCCGGGACAGGGAAGGTTCAGCCCCAGCATTTT	CASSSGTGKVQPQHF	TRBD1	TRBJ1-5	TRBV28	NA
TGCGCCAGCAGCTTGGAGGGACAGCCTAATGAAAAACTGTTTTTT	CASSLEGQPNEKLFF	TRBD1	TRBJ1-4	TRBV5-1	NA
TGTGCCAGCAGCCAAGGAACGGTACGGGCCCGGGCCAAAAACATTCAGTACTTC	CASSQGTVRARAKNIQYF	NA	TRBJ2-4	TRBV5-6	NA